This passage covers 25 T cell receptor beta chains from one sample sequenced in a study of cytomegalovirus exposure and HLA in healthy donors. Measured with immunoSEQ multiplex PCR; TCRdb has only the in-frame clones, and not every one. Here the sample spans 200,000 to 250,000 clones, roughly nine tenths being singletons. Sample: PBMCs. The receptors come from a man aged 18 to 29 in good health and CMV-seropositive.

This clone was seen more than once but under ten times. V is TRBV27 and J is TRBJ2-1; D unresolved. The germline V gene has CDR1 MNHEY and CDR2 SMNVEV (reference sequence). Deletions cut 5 bases from V and 2 bases from J, with 7 bases between. The CDR3 contains 13 residues. DNA of the CDR3: TGTGCCAGCAGTCCTGCTGCCTACAATGAGCAGTTCTTC. Translated: CASSPAAYNEQFF.

The chain carries TRBV10-3 and TRBJ1-5; D gene uncertain. The V and J ends lost 1 base and 3 bases respectively, with 13 bases between them. This CDR3 spans 16 amino acids. CDR1 and CDR2 from the germline V gene are ENHRY and SYGVKD. As DNA, the CDR3 is TGTGCCATCAGTGAGTTTGGATCAATAAACAATCAGCCCCAGCATTTT. This gives the protein CAISEFGSINNQPQHF.

The J gene is TRBJ2-7, the V gene TRBV7-2; 13 bases fit TRBD2. From germline, CDR1 is SGHTA and CDR2 FQGNSA. The length of the CDR3 is 15 residues. V lost 10 bases, J lost 0 bases, and 6 bases stayed unmatched. The CDR3 DNA reads TGTGCCACCGGACTAGCGGGAGATCTCTCCTACGAGCAGTACTTC. Its protein is CATGLAGDLSYEQYF.

The rearrangement uses TRBV5-4 and TRBJ1-2; 11 positions match TRBD1. Germline V gives CDR1 SGHNT, CDR2 YYREEE (reference sequence). V lost 0 bases, J lost 7 bases, and 8 bases stayed unmatched. The CDR3 loop spans 16 amino acids. CDR3 DNA sequence: TGTGCCAGCAGCTTGGCCCCGGGACAGGGGGTTGCTGGCTACACCTTC. It yields the protein CASSLAPGQGVAGYTF.

The gene calls are TRBV4-1 and TRBJ2-3; D remains ambiguous. The CDR3 is 12 amino acids. V was trimmed by 2 bases and J by 2 bases, leaving 2 bases between them. Germline V gene sequence: CDR1 MGHRA, CDR2 YSYEKL. The CDR3 bases are TGCGCCAGCAGCCAACTCACAGATACGCAGTATTTT. Its translation is CASSQLTDTQYF.

This clone was seen just once. The V and J genes are TRBV2 and TRBJ2-2; D is uncertain. The CDR3 has 13 amino acids. The V end was cut by 2 bases, the J end by 4 bases, with 5 bases between. Germline assignment: CDR1 SNHLY and CDR2 FYNNEI. CDR3 nucleotides: TGTGCCAGCAGTGAAATTCCCACCGGGGAGCTGTTTTTT. Its translation: CASSEIPTGELFF.

The chain links TRBV19 to TRBJ1-2; TRBD1 aligns across 11 bases. J was trimmed by 4 bases and V by 8 bases; bases with no gene match: 9. The CDR3 sequence is 15 residues long. CDR1 is LNHDA and CDR2 is SQIVND in the germline V gene (reference sequence). CDR3 sequence (DNA): TGTGCCAGTGAGATAGCCGGGACAGGGGGCTATGGCTACACCTTC. Protein: CASEIAGTGGYGYTF.

V usage is TRBV4-1 and J usage is TRBJ2-1, with D possibly being TRBD1 (6 bases). The CDR3 loop spans 13 amino acids. V lost 4 bases to trimming and J lost 15 bases, with 19 bases between them. Germline V gene sequence: CDR1 MGHRA, CDR2 YSYEKL. The CDR3 bases are TGCGCCAGCAGCCTAGGGGGAAGAACGGGACGGTTCTTC. This gives the protein CASSLGGRTGRFF.

The V and J genes are TRBV7-2 and TRBJ1-4; 12 nucleotides align to TRBD1. Looked up from germline, CDR1 is SGHTA and CDR2 is FQGNSA. The CDR3 extends over 15 amino acids. V dropped 4 bases and J dropped 8; count of bases not matched to a gene: 5. The CDR3 reads CASSWPGQGAEKLFF. CDR3 DNA sequence: TGTGCCAGCAGCTGGCCGGGACAGGGGGCAGAAAAACTGTTTTTT.

The V and J genes are TRBV4-1 and TRBJ1-2; 11 bases agree with TRBD1. Germline V CDR1 and CDR2: MGHRA, YSYEKL. This CDR3 comprises 16 residues. V lost 5 bases to trimming and J lost 7 bases; unmatched junction nucleotides: 12. The CDR3 loop reads CASSLTPGQGVSGYTF. Written as DNA, the CDR3 is TGCGCCAGCAGCTTAACTCCGGGACAGGGGGTATCTGGCTACACCTTC.

The chain links TRBV2 to TRBJ2-1; D is unresolved. Germline values: CDR1 SNHLY, CDR2 FYNNEI. The V and J ends lost 0 bases and 5 bases respectively, with 8 bases between them. This CDR3 spans 14 amino acids. CDR3 loop: CASSEANYNNEQFF. The CDR3 DNA reads TGTGCCAGCAGTGAAGCGAACTATAACAATGAGCAGTTCTTC.

V is TRBV28 and J is TRBJ1-2; 11 nucleotides align to TRBD1. Germline CDR1 MDHEN, CDR2 SYDVKM. This CDR3 contains 12 residues. V lost 5 bases to trimming and J lost 14 bases; unmatched junction nucleotides: 7. CDR3 amino acids: CASSPGTGGSTF. The CDR3 DNA sequence: TGTGCCAGCAGTCCCGGGACAGGGGGATCTACCTTC.

Concerning this clone: At the DNA level, this CDR3 is encoded by other sequences in the same sample as well. This chain uses TRBV15 with TRBJ2-7; 8 bases match TRBD2. In germline, CDR1 is LNHNV, CDR2 YYDKDF (reference sequence). V was pared by 0 bases and J by 3 bases, with 1 base of the junction left unmatched. This CDR3 has 14 amino acids. The CDR3, as DNA: TGTGCCACCAGCAGAGATCGGGGGGGCTACGAGCAGTACTTC. Amino acid sequence: CATSRDRGGYEQYF.

In this sample, this clone turned up once. DNA for the CDR3: TGTGCCAGCAGTTTACGGGAGTCTAACTATGGCTACACCTTC. It is translated as CASSLRESNYGYTF. The chain recombines TRBV27 with TRBJ1-2, with unresolved D. This CDR3 has 14 amino acids. Germline CDR1 is MNHEY and CDR2 is SMNVEV (reference sequence). Trimming removed 2 bases at V and 0 bases at J, with 7 bases between.

This rearrangement joins TRBV7-2 to TRBJ2-3; no clear D. In germline, CDR1 is SGHTA, CDR2 FQGNSA. This CDR3 is 13 amino acids long. Trimming shortened V by 1 base and J by 6 bases, and 8 bases separated the two germline ends. The CDR3 here is CASSLGGWDTQYF. The CDR3 region has the DNA TGTGCCAGCAGCTTAGGTGGCTGGGATACGCAGTATTTT.

The chain couples TRBV11-1 to TRBJ2-3; 9 nucleotides match TRBD1. Germline trimming cut 10 bases from V and 0 bases from J; bases unmatched to any gene: 5. This CDR3 is 14 amino acids long. The germline gives CDR1 SGHAT, CDR2 FQDESV (reference sequence). CDR3 in amino acids: CAIAGTGSTDTQYF. DNA for the CDR3: TGTGCCATCGCGGGGACAGGGAGCACAGATACGCAGTATTTT.

V is TRBV5-6 and J is TRBJ2-2; tentative D call: TRBD2 (5 bases). Germline V CDR1 and CDR2: SGHDT, YYEEEE. This CDR3 is 16 amino acids long. Trimming removed 0 bases at V and 5 bases at J, with 14 bases between. Here the CDR3 reads CASSLAFGKSTGELFF. The CDR3, as DNA: TGTGCCAGCAGCTTGGCCTTCGGGAAATCTACCGGGGAGCTGTTTTTT.

V gene TRBV30 combines with J gene TRBJ2-3, with TRBD1 identical over 9 bases. V trimming: 0 bases; J trimming: 4 bases; junction bases outside the gene matches: 8. This CDR3 is 16 amino acids long. Germline assignment: CDR1 GTSNPN and CDR2 SVGIG (reference sequence). The CDR3 DNA sequence: TGTGCCTGGAGTGTCTATCCGGGACAGGGATCAGATACGCAGTATTTT. It codes for CAWSVYPGQGSDTQYF.

The V call is TRBV7-9, the J call TRBJ1-3; possibly TRBD1 for D (5 bases). The CDR3 contains 16 residues. Trimming pared 1 base from V and 0 bases from J, leaving 10 bases between. The germline CDR1 and CDR2 sequences are SEHNR and FQNEAQ (reference sequence). CDR3 loop: CASSLGDSVSGNTIYF. The CDR3 DNA sequence: TGTGCCAGCAGCTTAGGCGACAGCGTCTCTGGAAACACCATATATTTT.

The V gene is TRBV6-4, the J gene TRBJ2-1; 14 positions match TRBD2. The CDR3 is made up of 14 amino acids. Germline lookup yields CDR1 MRHNA and CDR2 SNTAGT. V shed 3 bases and J 8 bases; nucleotides not matched to a gene: 0. CDR3 nucleotides: TGTGCCAGCAGTGAGGGACTAGCGGGAGATGAGCAGTTCTTC. Amino acids: CASSEGLAGDEQFF.

The V gene is TRBV9, the J gene TRBJ2-6; maybe TRBD2 (5 bases). With 0 bases removed from V and 4 bases from J, the gap between germline ends came to 8 bases. The germline CDR1 and CDR2 sequences are SGDLS and YYNGEE. CDR3 length: 15 amino acids. CDR3 bases: TGTGCCAGCAGCGTAGCGGGGTCCGGGGCCAACGTCCTGACTTTC. It is translated as CASSVAGSGANVLTF. Full variable domain (rest looked up from reference TRBV9 and TRBJ2-6): DSGVTQTPKHLITATGQRVTLRCSPRSGDLSVYWYQQSLDQGLQFLIQYYNGEERAKGNILERFSAQQFPDLHSELNLSSLELGDSALYFCASSVAGSGANVLTFGAGSRLTVL.

This sequence joins TRBV12-5 and TRBJ2-5; D uncertain. This CDR3 is 13 amino acids long. Between the trimmed V and J ends, which lost 1 base and 5 bases, there was a span of 8 bases. Germline CDR1 reads LGHNT; CDR2 reads FRNRAP. This chain's CDR3 is CASGLGSWETQYF. The DNA for the CDR3 is TGTGCTAGTGGTTTGGGGTCGTGGGAGACCCAGTACTTC.

The rearrangement links TRBV7-6 to TRBJ2-2; TRBD1 matches 9 bases. J lost 7 bases, V lost 4 bases, and 4 bases had no gene match. The length of the CDR3 is 14 residues. CDR1 SGHVS and CDR2 FNYEAQ come from the germline V gene. The CDR3 nucleotides are TGTGCCAGCAGCTGGACAGGGGCCCACGGGGAGCTGTTTTTT. Protein sequence: CASSWTGAHGELFF.

The rearrangement joins TRBV7-8 to TRBJ2-2, with TRBD2 identical over 9 bases. The CDR3 sequence is 16 residues long. Germline CDR1 and CDR2: SGHVS and FQNEAQ. V lost 7 bases and J lost 6; bases outside the gene matches: 12. CDR3 nucleotide sequence: TGTGCCAGCACCGGCCTTAGCGGGAGAGACGCCGGGGAGCTGTTTTTT. This gives the protein CASTGLSGRDAGELFF.

The chain employs TRBV7-9 and TRBJ2-3; TRBD2 might be the D (6 bases). V lost 4 bases, J lost 2 bases, and 16 bases lay in between. The CDR3 sequence is 16 residues long. Germline CDR1 reads SEHNR; CDR2 reads FQNEAQ (reference sequence). The DNA of the CDR3 is TGTGCCAGCAGCTCCACCCCTCCGGGAGTCACAGATACGCAGTATTTT. It translates to CASSSTPPGVTDTQYF.